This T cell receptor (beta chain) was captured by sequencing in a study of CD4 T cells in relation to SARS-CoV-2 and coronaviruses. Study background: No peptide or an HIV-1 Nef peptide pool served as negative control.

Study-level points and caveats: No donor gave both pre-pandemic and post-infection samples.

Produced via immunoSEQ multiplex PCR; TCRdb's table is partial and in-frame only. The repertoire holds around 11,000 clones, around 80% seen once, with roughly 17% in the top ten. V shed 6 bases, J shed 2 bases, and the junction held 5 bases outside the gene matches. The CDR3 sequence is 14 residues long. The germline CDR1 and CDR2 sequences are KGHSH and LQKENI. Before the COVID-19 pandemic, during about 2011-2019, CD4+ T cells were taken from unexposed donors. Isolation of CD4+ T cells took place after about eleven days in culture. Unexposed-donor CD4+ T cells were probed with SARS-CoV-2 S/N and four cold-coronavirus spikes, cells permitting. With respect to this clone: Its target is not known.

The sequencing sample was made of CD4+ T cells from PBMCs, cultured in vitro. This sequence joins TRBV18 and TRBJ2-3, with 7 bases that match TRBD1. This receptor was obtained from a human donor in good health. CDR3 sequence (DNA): TGTGCCAGCTCCCGGGACAGTTCCACAGATACGCAGTATTTT. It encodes CASSRDSSTDTQYF.